The next 3 T cell receptor beta chains were all read from a single sample in a study of memory CD4+ T cells and cytomegalovirus serostatus. The sort gate was single viable CD3+CD4+CD8-CD45RO+ cells for memory CD4+ T cells. Using immunoSEQ multiplex PCR, the repertoire was profiled, and TCRdb retains in-frame clones only, with some absent. The sample has around 49,000 clones; around four fifths are singletons. Sequencing was done on a sample of memory CD4+ T cells from blood. These receptors were taken from an adult in good health and CMV-seronegative.

The chain employs TRBV5-1 and TRBJ2-7; D unresolved. This CDR3 spans 16 amino acids. Germline V gene lookup returns CDR1 SGHRS and CDR2 YFSETQ. V lost 0 bases to trimming and J lost 5 bases, with 18 bases between them. CDR3 protein: CASSLGTRGSLDEQYF. CDR3 nucleotide sequence: TGCGCCAGCAGCTTGGGGACCCGAGGCTCTCTCGACGAGCAGTACTTC.

The chain is built from TRBV9 and TRBJ2-4, with D unresolved. Germline values: CDR1 SGDLS, CDR2 YYNGEE. V dropped 0 bases and J dropped 1 base, with 14 bases sitting between them. There are 17 residues in the CDR3. The CDR3 region is CASSVGETSGAKNIQYF. The CDR3 nucleotides read TGTGCCAGCAGCGTAGGGGAAACCTCAGGCGCCAAAAACATTCAGTACTTC.

The V gene is TRBV5-1, the J gene TRBJ2-5; 7 bases fit TRBD1. The length of the CDR3 is 16 residues. V lost 0 bases to trimming and J lost 2 bases; unmatched junction nucleotides: 7. Germline V gene lookup returns CDR1 SGHRS and CDR2 YFSETQ. The CDR3 protein is CASSLGDSLRQETQYF. CDR3 DNA sequence: TGCGCCAGCAGCTTGGGGGACAGCCTAAGACAAGAGACCCAGTACTTC.